This TCR beta chain was profiled in a study of T cell clonality in common variable immunodeficiency. Broader study findings: In common variable immunodeficiency, TCR beta chains reportedly carried fewer deletions and N-nucleotide insertions. Fewer TCRbeta clones were shared among CVID subjects than controls.

TCRdb's table, derived via immunoSEQ multiplex PCR, lists solely in-frame clones and lacks some. This set yields roughly 40,000 clones and no singletons; the top ten hold approximately 3%. This clone came up many times. Its target is unknown. The read ends 3 residues early relative to the CDR3; the germline J gene fills the gap. Trimming pared 4 bases from V and 5 bases from J, leaving 17 bases between. Germline-derived CDR1 and CDR2 are SGHNT and YYREEE (reference sequence). The CDR3 is 15 residues long. The sequence came from a person aged 18 to 70 in good health. The rearrangement links TRBV5-4 to TRBJ2-3; perhaps TRBD2 as D (5 bases). Sample: peripheral blood mononuclear cells. Incomplete CDR3 DNA: TGTGCCAGCAGCGGGAGCGGTTACGACGGAGATACG. Protein: CASSGSGYDGDT. The CDR3, in full, reads CASSGSGYDGDTQYF.